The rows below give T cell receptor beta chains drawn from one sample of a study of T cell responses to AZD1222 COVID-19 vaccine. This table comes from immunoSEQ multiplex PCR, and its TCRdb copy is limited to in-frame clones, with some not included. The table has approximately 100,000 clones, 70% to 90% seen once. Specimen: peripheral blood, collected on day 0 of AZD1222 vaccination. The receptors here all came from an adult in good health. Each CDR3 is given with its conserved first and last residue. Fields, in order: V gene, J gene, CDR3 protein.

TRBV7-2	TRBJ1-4	CASNNAGEKLFF
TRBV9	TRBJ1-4	CASSAGGLGEKLFF
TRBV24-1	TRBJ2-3	CATSDYVDTQYF
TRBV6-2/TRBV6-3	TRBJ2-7	CASSPLIYEQYF
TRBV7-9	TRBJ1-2	CASSLPGEGVYGYTF
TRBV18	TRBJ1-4	CASSPTGVATNEKLFF
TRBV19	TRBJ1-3	CASSWTGVNTIYF
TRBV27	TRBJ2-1	CASRDRKNSYNEQFF
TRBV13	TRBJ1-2	CASSQQGRGYTF
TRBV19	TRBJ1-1	CASSMGGVANTEAFF
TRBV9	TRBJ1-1	CASSVGAATEAFF
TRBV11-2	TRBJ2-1	CASSQGSGTFNEQFF
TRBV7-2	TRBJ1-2	CASSRDSFYGYTF
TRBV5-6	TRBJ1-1	CASTSRWGWASEAFF
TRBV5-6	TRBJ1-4	CASSSGPWGEKLFF
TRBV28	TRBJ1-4	CASSLGEKLFF
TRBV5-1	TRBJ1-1	CASSLVGSTEAFF
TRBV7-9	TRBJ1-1	CASSQGPDRGRLTNTEAFF
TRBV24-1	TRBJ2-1	CATSDFTGGTADEQFF
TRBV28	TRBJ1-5	CASSSRQGQQPQHF
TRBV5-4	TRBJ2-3	CASRDGSTDTQYF
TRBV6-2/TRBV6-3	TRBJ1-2	CASSYHPLGQPNYGYTF
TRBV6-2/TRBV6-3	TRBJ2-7	CASSLTGQGVWIFEQYF
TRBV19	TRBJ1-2	CASLTRQASGGYTF
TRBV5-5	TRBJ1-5	CASSLGQGPSNQPQHF
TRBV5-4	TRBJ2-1	CASRSRGSYNEQFF
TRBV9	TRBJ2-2	CASESGTPPGELFF
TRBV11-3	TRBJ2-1	CASSSLPGTLNEQFF
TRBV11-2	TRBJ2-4	CASSPVGGAVQYF
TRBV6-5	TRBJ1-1	CASSLGTGVNTEAFF
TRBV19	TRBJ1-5	CASSIWGQGRQPQHF
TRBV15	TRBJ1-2	CATSSWTGSIYGYTF
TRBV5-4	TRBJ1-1	CASSLATGGREAFF
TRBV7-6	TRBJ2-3	CASSLIAGKGLGTDTQYF
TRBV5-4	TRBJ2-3	CASSPGASGSTDTQYF
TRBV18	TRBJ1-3	CASSPAGQGGNTIYF
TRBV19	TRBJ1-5	CASSPPTGYQPQHF
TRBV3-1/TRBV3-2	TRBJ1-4	CASSQDTRTPVATNEKLFF
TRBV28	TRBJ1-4	CASTTGTGGVHEKLFF
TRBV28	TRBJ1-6	CASITGGASPLHF
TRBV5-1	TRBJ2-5	CASSLLGLAGNQETQYF
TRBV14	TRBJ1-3	CASSQAAGGTGNTIYF